This entry concerns a single T cell receptor (beta chain). Antigen: not known. This sample was included in a study of blood T cells in healthy people across ages. Study findings and constraints: Older age went with lower TCR beta diversity per million T cells, in a roughly linear way.

CDR1 is ENHRY, CDR2 SYGVKD, per germline. This CDR3 region has 15 residues. V lost 4 bases to trimming and J lost 2 bases, with 12 bases between them. Primed by a sample-barcoded 5' primer and a J-beta primer mix, a second PCR proceeded for 7 to 11 cycles. TCRdb re-called the 5' RACE reads with MiXCR, one entry per CDR3 protein. The table includes more than 1,400,000 distinct CDR3 sequences, roughly 40% detected once. This clonotype was sampled from a woman aged 18-29 years in good health. Sequenced: blood. The chain employs TRBV10-3 and TRBJ2-1; the D gene is possibly TRBD2 (6 bases). For the CDR3, the DNA is TGTGCCATCAGTGTGGTAGGGACTCCCTACAATGAGCAGTTCTTC. Translation: CAISVVGTPYNEQFF.